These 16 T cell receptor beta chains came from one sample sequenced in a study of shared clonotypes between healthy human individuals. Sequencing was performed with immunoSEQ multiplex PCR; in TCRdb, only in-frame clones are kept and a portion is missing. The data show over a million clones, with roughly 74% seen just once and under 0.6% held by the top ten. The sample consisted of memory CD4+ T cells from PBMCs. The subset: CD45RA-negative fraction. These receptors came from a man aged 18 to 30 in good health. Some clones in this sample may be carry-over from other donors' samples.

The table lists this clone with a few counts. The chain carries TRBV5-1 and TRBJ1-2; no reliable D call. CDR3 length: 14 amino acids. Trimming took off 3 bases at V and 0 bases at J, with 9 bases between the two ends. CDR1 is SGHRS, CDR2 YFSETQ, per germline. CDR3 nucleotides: TGCGCCAGCAGCTCCGACCCGACTAACTATGGCTACACCTTC. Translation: CASSSDPTNYGYTF.

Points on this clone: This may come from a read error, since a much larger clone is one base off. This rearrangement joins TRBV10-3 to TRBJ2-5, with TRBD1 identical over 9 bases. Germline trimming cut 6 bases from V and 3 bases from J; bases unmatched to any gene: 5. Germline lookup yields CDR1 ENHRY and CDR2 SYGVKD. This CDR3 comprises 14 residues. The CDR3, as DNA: TGTGCCATCAGACAACAGGGGGCGAAAGAGACCCAGTACTTC. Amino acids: CAIRQQGAKETQYF.

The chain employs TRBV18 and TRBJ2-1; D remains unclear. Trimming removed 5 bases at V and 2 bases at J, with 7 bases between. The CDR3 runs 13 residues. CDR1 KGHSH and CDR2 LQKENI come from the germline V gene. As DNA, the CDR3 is TGTGCCAGCTCAACGGTCACCTACAATGAGCAGTTCTTC. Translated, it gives CASSTVTYNEQFF.

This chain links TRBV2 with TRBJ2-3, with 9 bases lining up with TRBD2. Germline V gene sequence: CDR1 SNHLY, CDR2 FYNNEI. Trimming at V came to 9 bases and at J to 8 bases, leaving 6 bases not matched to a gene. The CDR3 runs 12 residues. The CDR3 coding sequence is TGTGCCAGTGCGGAGCGGGAGGTTACGCAGTATTTT. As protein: CASAEREVTQYF.

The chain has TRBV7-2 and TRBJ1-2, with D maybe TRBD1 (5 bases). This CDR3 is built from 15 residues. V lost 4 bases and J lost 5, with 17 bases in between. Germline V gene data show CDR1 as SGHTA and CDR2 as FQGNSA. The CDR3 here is CASSYRDSAMYGYTF. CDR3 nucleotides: TGTGCCAGCAGCTACCGGGACTCGGCCATGTATGGCTACACCTTC.

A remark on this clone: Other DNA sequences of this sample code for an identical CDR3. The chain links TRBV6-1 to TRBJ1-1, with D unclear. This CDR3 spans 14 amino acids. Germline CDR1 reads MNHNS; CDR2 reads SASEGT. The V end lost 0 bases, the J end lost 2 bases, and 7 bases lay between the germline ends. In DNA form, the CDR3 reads TGTGCCAGCAGTGAAGCGATGGGTAACACTGAAGCTTTCTTT. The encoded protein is CASSEAMGNTEAFF.

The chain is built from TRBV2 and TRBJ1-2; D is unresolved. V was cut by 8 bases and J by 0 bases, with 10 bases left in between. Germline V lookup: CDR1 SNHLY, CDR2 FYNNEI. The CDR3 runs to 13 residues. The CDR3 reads CASGGSPNYGYTF. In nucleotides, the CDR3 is TGTGCCAGCGGCGGTTCTCCTAACTATGGCTACACCTTC.

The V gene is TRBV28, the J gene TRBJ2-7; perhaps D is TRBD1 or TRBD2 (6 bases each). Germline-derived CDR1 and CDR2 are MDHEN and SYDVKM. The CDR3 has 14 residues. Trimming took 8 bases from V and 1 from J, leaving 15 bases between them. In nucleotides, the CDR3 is TGTGCCAGCTACTATCAAGGGGGGTCCTACGAGCAGTACTTC. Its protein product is CASYYQGGSYEQYF.

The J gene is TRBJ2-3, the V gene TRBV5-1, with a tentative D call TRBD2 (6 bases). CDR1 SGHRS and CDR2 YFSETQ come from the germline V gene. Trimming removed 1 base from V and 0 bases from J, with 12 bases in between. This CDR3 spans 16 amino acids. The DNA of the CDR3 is TGCGCCAGCAGCTTGAATGGCGGGGCTAGCACAGATACGCAGTATTTT. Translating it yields CASSLNGGASTDTQYF.

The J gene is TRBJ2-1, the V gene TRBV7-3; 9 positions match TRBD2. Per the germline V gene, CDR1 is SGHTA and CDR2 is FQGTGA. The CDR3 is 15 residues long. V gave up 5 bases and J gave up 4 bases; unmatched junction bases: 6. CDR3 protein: CASSLRREGYNEQFF. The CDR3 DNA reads TGTGCCAGCAGCCTAAGGCGGGAGGGATACAATGAGCAGTTCTTC. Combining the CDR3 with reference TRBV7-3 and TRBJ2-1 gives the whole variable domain GAGVSQTPSNKVTEKGKYVELRCDPISGHTALYWYRQSLGQGPEFLIYFQGTGAADDSGLPNDRFFAVRPEGSVSTLKIQRTERGDSAVYLCASSLRREGYNEQFFGPGTRLTVL.

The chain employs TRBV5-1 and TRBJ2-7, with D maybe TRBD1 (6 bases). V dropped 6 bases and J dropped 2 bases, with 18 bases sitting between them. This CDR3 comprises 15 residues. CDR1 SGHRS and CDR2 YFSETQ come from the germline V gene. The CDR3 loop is CASTPGHLVTYEQYF. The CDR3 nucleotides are TGCGCCAGCACCCCGGGACATTTAGTTACCTACGAGCAGTACTTC.

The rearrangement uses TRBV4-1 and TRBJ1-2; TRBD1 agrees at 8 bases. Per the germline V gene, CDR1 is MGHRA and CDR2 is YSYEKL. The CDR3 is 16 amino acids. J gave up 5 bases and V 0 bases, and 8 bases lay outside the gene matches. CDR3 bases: TGCGCCAGCAGCCAAGATCCCACAGGGGGACGGTATGGCTACACCTTC. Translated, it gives CASSQDPTGGRYGYTF.

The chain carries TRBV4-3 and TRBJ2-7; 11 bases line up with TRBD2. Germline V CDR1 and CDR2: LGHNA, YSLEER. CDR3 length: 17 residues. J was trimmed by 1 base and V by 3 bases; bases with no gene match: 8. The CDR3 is CASSQERLAGISYEQYF. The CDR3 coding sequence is TGCGCCAGCAGCCAGGAGCGACTAGCGGGGATTTCCTACGAGCAGTACTTC.

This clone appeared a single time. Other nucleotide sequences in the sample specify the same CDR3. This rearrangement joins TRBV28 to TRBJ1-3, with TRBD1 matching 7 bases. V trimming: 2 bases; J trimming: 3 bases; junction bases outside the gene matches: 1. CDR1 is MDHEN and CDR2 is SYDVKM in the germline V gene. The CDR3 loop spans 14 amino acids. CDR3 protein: CASSLRQGGNTIYF. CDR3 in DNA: TGTGCCAGCAGTTTAAGACAGGGTGGAAACACCATATATTTT.

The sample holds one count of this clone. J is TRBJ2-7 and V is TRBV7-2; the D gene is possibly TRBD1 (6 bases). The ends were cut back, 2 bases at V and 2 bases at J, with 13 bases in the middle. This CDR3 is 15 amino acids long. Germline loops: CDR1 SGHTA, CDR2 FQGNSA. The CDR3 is CASSLIGTTTYEQYF. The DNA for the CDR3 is TGTGCCAGCAGCTTAATCGGGACAACTACCTACGAGCAGTACTTC.

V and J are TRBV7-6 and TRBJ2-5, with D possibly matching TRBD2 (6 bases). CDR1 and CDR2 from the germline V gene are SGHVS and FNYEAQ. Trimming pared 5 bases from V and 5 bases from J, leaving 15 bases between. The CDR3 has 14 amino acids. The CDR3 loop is CASSHPGGQETQYF. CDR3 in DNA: TGTGCCAGCAGCCACCCCGGGGGTCAGGAGACCCAGTACTTC. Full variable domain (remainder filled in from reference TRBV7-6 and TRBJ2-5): GAGVSQSPRYKVTKRGQDVALRCDPISGHVSLYWYRQALGQGPEFLTYFNYEAQQDKSGLPNDRFSAERPEGSISTLTIQRTEQRDSAMYRCASSHPGGQETQYFGPGTRLLVL.